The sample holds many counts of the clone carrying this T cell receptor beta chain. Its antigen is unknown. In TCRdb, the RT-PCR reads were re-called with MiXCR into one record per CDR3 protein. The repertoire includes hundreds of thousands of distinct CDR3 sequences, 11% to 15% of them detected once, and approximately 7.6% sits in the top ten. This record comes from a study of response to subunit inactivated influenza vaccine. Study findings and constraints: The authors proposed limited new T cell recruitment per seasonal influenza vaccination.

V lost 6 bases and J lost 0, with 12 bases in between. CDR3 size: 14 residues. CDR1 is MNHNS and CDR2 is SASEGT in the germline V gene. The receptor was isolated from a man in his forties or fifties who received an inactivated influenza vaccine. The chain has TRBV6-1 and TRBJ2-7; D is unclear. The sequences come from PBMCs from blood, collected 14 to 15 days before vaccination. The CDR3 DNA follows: TGTGCCAGCAGAACCACTCGGAGCTCCTACGAGCAGTACTTC. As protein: CASRTTRSSYEQYF.